Detailed here is one T cell receptor (beta chain). Original data processing: By means of reference gene primer amplification, nucleated cell counts were estimated. TCRdb's table, derived via immunoSEQ multiplex PCR, lists solely in-frame clones and lacks some. V and J calls plus clone size are reproduced from that table; the DNA served to infer D and trimming. The sample has 50,000 to 75,000 clones; approximately 93% are singletons. This entry comes from a study of blood T cell repertoires in COVID-19. Overall study: Sources were T cells, B-cell-depleted T cells, or PBMCs; the material itself was cDNA or gDNA.

Germline lookup yields CDR1 MNHNY and CDR2 SVGAGI (reference sequence). Trimming left V 0 bases short and J 6 bases short, with 6 bases between. The CDR3 runs 14 residues. The chain is built from TRBV6-6 and TRBJ1-6, with D unclear. The TCR originated in a man between 65 and 85 years old with active COVID-19. The specimen sequenced was peripheral blood. The CDR3 loop reads CASSYSETNSPLHF. The CDR3 bases are TGTGCCAGCAGTTACTCGGAGACTAATTCACCCCTCCACTTT.